The clone carrying this T cell receptor beta chain occurred many times. A patient was excluded if there was uncontrolled infection, other autoimmune disease, pregnancy or lactation. This entry belongs to a study of T cells in Graves' hyperthyroidism and ophthalmopathy. Germline V lookup: CDR1 DFQATT, CDR2 SNEGSKA (reference sequence). After removal of 7 bases from V and 0 bases from J, the junction contained 8 bases not matched to a gene. The CDR3 covers 15 residues. Authors of the study amplified TCR beta CDR3 regions from RNA transcripts. TCR CDR3 regions were first amplified by RT-PCR with HTBI primers. TCRdb redid the calling of the multiplex PCR reads with MiXCR, one entry per CDR3 protein. The table records hundreds of thousands of distinct CDR3 sequences, approximately 17% of them present only once.

This chain connects TRBV20-1 to TRBJ2-1; 8 nucleotides line up with TRBD2. The material sequenced was blood. The TCR was taken from a woman younger than 35 with Graves' ophthalmopathy. This chain's CDR3 is CSGKRGQSSYNEQFF. DNA of the CDR3: TGCAGTGGGAAGCGGGGGCAAAGCTCCTACAATGAGCAGTTCTTC.